A selection of T cell receptor beta chains follows, all from one sample in a study of T cell responses to AZD1222 COVID-19 vaccine. TCRdb keeps only in-frame clones here, not all; method: immunoSEQ multiplex PCR. The table lists about 180,000 clones, about 86% of them singletons. The source material was peripheral blood, sampled on day 0 of AZD1222 vaccination. Receptors were obtained from an adult in good health. The CDR3 runs from the conserved cysteine through the conserved F or W. D genes are given only for firm matches. A row's size may be missing; if present it is once, few, many or a size class.

cdr3_aa: CASSAGGAGTNEKLFF
cdr3_nt: TGTGCCAGCAGCGCAGGGGGCGCAGGAACTAATGAAAAACTGTTTTTT
j_call: TRBJ1-4
d_call: TRBD1
cdr3_length: 16
v_call: TRBV5-4
clone_size: .

cdr3_aa: CASSTGGDGKEKLFF
cdr3_nt: TGTGCCAGCTCAACAGGGGGCGATGGGAAAGAAAAACTGTTTTTT
j_call: TRBJ1-4
d_call: TRBD1
cdr3_length: 15
v_call: TRBV18
clone_size: .

cdr3_aa: CASSPLGGNSPLHF
cdr3_nt: TGTGCCAGCAGTCCGCTAGGGGGAAATTCACCCCTCCACTTT
j_call: TRBJ1-6
d_call: .
cdr3_length: 14
v_call: TRBV6-5
clone_size: .

cdr3_aa: CASSLAAEPQHF
cdr3_nt: TGTGCCAGCAGTTTAGCGGCGGAGCCCCAGCATTTT
j_call: TRBJ1-5
d_call: .
cdr3_length: 12
v_call: TRBV12-3/TRBV12-4
clone_size: .

cdr3_aa: CASSQVPSSYNEQFF
cdr3_nt: TGCGCCAGCAGCCAAGTACCGAGCTCCTACAATGAGCAGTTCTTC
j_call: TRBJ2-1
d_call: .
cdr3_length: 15
v_call: TRBV4-1
clone_size: .

cdr3_aa: CASSYGLASYNEQFF
cdr3_nt: TGTGCCAGCAGCTACGGACTAGCGTCATACAATGAGCAGTTCTTC
j_call: TRBJ2-1
d_call: TRBD2
cdr3_length: 15
v_call: TRBV11-3
clone_size: once

cdr3_aa: CASSFEMNTEAFF
cdr3_nt: TGTGCCAGCAGCTTTGAGATGAACACTGAAGCTTTCTTT
j_call: TRBJ1-1
d_call: .
cdr3_length: 13
v_call: TRBV7-3
clone_size: .

cdr3_aa: CASSPGDPLHF
cdr3_nt: TGTGCCAGCAGTCCGGGGGATCCCCTCCACTTT
j_call: TRBJ1-6
d_call: .
cdr3_length: 11
v_call: TRBV6-2/TRBV6-3
clone_size: .

cdr3_aa: CASSLSGGADTQYF
cdr3_nt: TGTGCCAGCAGCCTTAGCGGGGGTGCAGATACGCAGTATTTT
j_call: TRBJ2-3
d_call: TRBD2
cdr3_length: 14
v_call: TRBV3-1/TRBV3-2
clone_size: .

cdr3_aa: CASSPPTGGDTEAFF
cdr3_nt: TGTGCCAGCAGCCCACCGACAGGGGGCGACACTGAAGCTTTCTTT
j_call: TRBJ1-1
d_call: TRBD1
cdr3_length: 15
v_call: TRBV5-4
clone_size: .

cdr3_aa: CASSVRGAQTDTQYF
cdr3_nt: TGTGCCAGCAGCGTTAGGGGGGCCCAGACAGATACGCAGTATTTT
j_call: TRBJ2-3
d_call: .
cdr3_length: 15
v_call: TRBV9
clone_size: .

cdr3_aa: CASSQDRTHYNEQFF
cdr3_nt: TGCGCCAGCAGCCAAGATCGGACGCACTACAATGAGCAGTTCTTC
j_call: TRBJ2-1
d_call: .
cdr3_length: 15
v_call: TRBV4-3
clone_size: .

cdr3_aa: CASSTGYRGRLNNEQFF
cdr3_nt: TGTGCCAGCAGCACCGGGTACAGGGGGCGATTAAACAATGAGCAGTTCTTC
j_call: TRBJ2-1
d_call: TRBD1
cdr3_length: 17
v_call: TRBV7-8
clone_size: .

cdr3_aa: CASSFPSGGGTGELFF
cdr3_nt: TGTGCCAGCAGCTTCCCTAGCGGGGGCGGGACCGGGGAGCTGTTTTTT
j_call: TRBJ2-2
d_call: TRBD2
cdr3_length: 16
v_call: TRBV5-4
clone_size: .

cdr3_aa: CASTLGQTSSEAFF
cdr3_nt: TGTGCCAGTACCCTCGGGCAAACTAGCTCGGAAGCTTTCTTT
j_call: TRBJ1-1
d_call: .
cdr3_length: 14
v_call: TRBV19
clone_size: .